Below, 8 T cell receptor beta chains from the same sample are listed, as sequenced in a study of liver allograft versus peripheral blood T cells. Overall study: Transplanted livers and recipients' peripheral blood had their T cell receptor repertoires compared.

TCRdb reanalysed the reads using MiXCR and keeps one entry per CDR3 protein. The repertoire consists of around 12,000 distinct CDR3 sequences, with roughly 28% occurring once and the leading ten covering 2.2%. These receptor sequences come from a human patient who had a liver transplant. Some T cells may be provided by the graft donor.

This chain uses TRBV20-1 with TRBJ2-7, with a possible D match to TRBD1 (6 bases). The CDR3 has 15 residues. CDR1 and CDR2 from the germline V gene are DFQATT and SNEGSKA (reference sequence). V was clipped by 3 bases and J by 4 bases, with 19 bases between them. The CDR3 is CSARDSQRGLYEQYF. For the CDR3, the DNA is TGCAGTGCTAGGGACAGTCAAAGAGGGCTTTACGAGCAGTACTTC.

V and J are TRBV30 and TRBJ1-1; D is perhaps TRBD1 (5 bases). The CDR3 extends over 13 amino acids. Germline V gene sequence: CDR1 GTSNPN, CDR2 SVGIG (reference sequence). The germline V and J ends were trimmed by 0 bases and 4 bases, with 9 bases remaining between them. DNA of the CDR3: TGTGCCTGGAGTGTCCGGGGCTCCACTGAAGCTTTCTTT. The encoded protein is CAWSVRGSTEAFF. Drawing the rest from reference TRBV30 and TRBJ1-1, the complete variable domain is SQTIHQWPATLVQPVGSPLSLECTVEGTSNPNLYWYRQAAGRGLQLLFYSVGIGQISSEVPQNLSASRPQDRQFILSSKKLLLSDSGFYLCAWSVRGSTEAFFGQGTRLTVV.

This clonotype was counted ten times or more. This rearrangement joins TRBV6-5 to TRBJ2-2; D call uncertain. The CDR3 is 15 amino acids. CDR1 and CDR2 from the germline V gene are MNHEY and SVGAGI. V was shortened by 1 base and J by 0 bases, with 6 bases between the two germline ends. CDR3: CASSYYPSNTGELFF. The DNA of the CDR3 is TGTGCCAGCAGTTACTACCCTTCGAACACCGGGGAGCTGTTTTTT.

This clonotype is medium-sized by share. V gene TRBV7-9 combines with J gene TRBJ2-2; 12 bases agree with TRBD2. CDR3 size: 15 residues. V dropped 9 bases and J dropped 5; count of bases not matched to a gene: 7. Germline V CDR1 and CDR2: SEHNR, FQNEAQ (reference sequence). CDR3 nucleotide sequence: TGTGCCAGTGTGACTAGCGGGGGAGGAACCGGGGAGCTGTTTTTT. It specifies CASVTSGGGTGELFF.

J is TRBJ2-7 and V is TRBV6-1; 7 bases align to TRBD2. V shed 8 bases and J 3 bases; nucleotides not matched to a gene: 7. This CDR3 is built from 13 residues. The germline CDR1 and CDR2 sequences are MNHNS and SASEGT. This CDR3 is CASVRELGYEQYF. The CDR3 region has the DNA TGTGCCAGCGTGCGGGAGTTGGGCTACGAGCAGTACTTC.

This clonotype has just a few counts. The CDR3 loop reads CASSAFGDAGMSNQPQHF. CDR3 DNA sequence: TGTGCCAGTAGTGCTTTTGGGGACGCAGGAATGAGCAATCAGCCCCAGCATTTT. The chain employs TRBV19 and TRBJ1-5; a weak D match, TRBD1 (5 bases). The CDR3 consists of 18 residues. V was pared by 5 bases and J by 1 base, with 21 bases between. Per germline, CDR1 LNHDA and CDR2 SQIVND (reference sequence). Looking up the rest from reference TRBV19 and TRBJ1-5 gives the full variable domain: DGGITQSPKYLFRKEGQNVTLSCEQNLNHDAMYWYRQDPGQGLRLIYYSQIVNDFQKGDIAEGYSVSREKKESFPLTVTSAQKNPTAFYLCASSAFGDAGMSNQPQHFGDGTRLSIL.

This clonotype is medium-sized (0.01 to 0.1%). DNA of the CDR3: TGTGCCAGCTCACGCGGACAGGGGGACAATCAGCCCCAGCATTTT. Its protein is CASSRGQGDNQPQHF. V and J are TRBV18 and TRBJ1-5; 10 bases match TRBD1. V was pared by 4 bases and J by 3 bases, with 3 bases of the junction left unmatched. Germline lookup yields CDR1 KGHSH and CDR2 LQKENI. CDR3 length equals 15 residues.

In its sample, this clonotype ranks as medium-sized. The V and J genes are TRBV18 and TRBJ1-3; perhaps TRBD1 as D (5 bases). Germline V lookup: CDR1 KGHSH, CDR2 LQKENI. The CDR3 is 15 amino acids. V was shortened by 6 bases and J by 0 bases, with 12 bases between the two germline ends. The CDR3 protein is CASSVGATSGNTIYF. The CDR3 nucleotides are TGTGCCAGCTCGGTAGGGGCGACCTCTGGAAACACCATATATTTT.